This TCR beta chain was identified during a study of stem cell transplantation in POMP-related autoinflammatory disease. Generated by immunoSEQ multiplex PCR, the TCRdb table keeps only in-frame clones and is missing some. This repertoire shows over 8,000 clones, roughly three quarters found once; its top ten account for 4.5% to 5%. Trimming pared 6 bases from V and 4 bases from J, leaving 15 bases between. Looked up from germline, CDR1 is MDHEN and CDR2 is SYDVKM. CDR3 length: 15 amino acids. This chain uses TRBV28 with TRBJ2-2, with TRBD2 as a possible D gene (6 bases). The source of this sequence is a human patient with POMP-related autoinflammation and immune dysregulation (PRAID). The T cells may come from the graft donor. This sample comprised CD4+ T cells from PBMCs, obtained after stem cell transplantation. The DNA of the CDR3 is TGTGCCAGCAGGGACCGGGACTTCCTCACCGGGGAGCTGTTTTTT. This codes for CASRDRDFLTGELFF.